These 13 T cell receptor beta chains were all obtained from the same sample, sequenced in a study of T cell responses to AZD1222 COVID-19 vaccine. Here immunoSEQ multiplex PCR was the method, and the copy in TCRdb shows in-frame clones only, minus some. This sample yields tens of thousands of clones, of which 85% to 90% are seen a single time; 4.5% to 5% belongs to the top ten. Here the sequenced sample was peripheral blood, taken 28 days after the second AZD1222 dose. Source of these receptors: an adult who received the AZD1222 COVID-19 vaccine.

The chain carries TRBV6-5 and TRBJ2-7; D gene unclear. CDR3 length equals 15 residues. The V end was cut by 2 bases, the J end by 0 bases, with 11 bases between. Germline assignment: CDR1 MNHEY and CDR2 SVGAGI. CDR3: CASSYALGSSYEQYF. Here the CDR3 DNA reads TGTGCCAGCAGTTACGCGTTGGGAAGCTCCTACGAGCAGTACTTC.

The chain has TRBV10-3 and TRBJ1-1; D unclear. Germline V gene sequence: CDR1 ENHRY, CDR2 SYGVKD. CDR3 size: 14 residues. V lost 4 bases and J 4 bases, leaving 13 bases between the germline ends. CDR3 loop: CAISGTEASTEAFF. The DNA of the CDR3 is TGTGCCATCAGTGGGACGGAGGCGAGCACTGAAGCTTTCTTT.

This clone has a single count. The rearrangement uses TRBV6-1 and TRBJ1-1, with no clear D. Germline-derived CDR1 and CDR2 are MNHNS and SASEGT. The CDR3 is 13 amino acids. The V and J ends lost 2 bases and 3 bases respectively, with 7 bases between them. This chain's CDR3 is CASSEPGDTEAFF. CDR3 DNA sequence: TGTGCCAGCAGTGAACCTGGGGACACTGAAGCTTTCTTT.

The rearrangement joins TRBV24-1 to TRBJ1-4; the D gene is possibly TRBD1 (6 bases). Trimming left V 1 base short and J 0 bases short, with 23 bases between. The CDR3 has 21 residues. Germline CDR1 reads KGHDR; CDR2 reads SFDVKD. The CDR3: CATSDLEGGLFGLATNEKLFF. CDR3 bases: TGTGCCACCAGTGATTTAGAGGGGGGACTCTTCGGCCTCGCAACTAATGAAAAACTGTTTTTT.

This rearrangement joins TRBV5-6 to TRBJ1-2, with D tentatively TRBD1 (6 bases). CDR3 length equals 13 residues. V was pared by 2 bases and J by 6 bases, with 11 bases between. In germline, CDR1 is SGHDT, CDR2 YYEEEE. Written as DNA, the CDR3 is TGTGCCAGCAGCTTATCAGGGGCCGATGGCTACACCTTC. Its translation is CASSLSGADGYTF.

Concerning this clone itself: The same CDR3 is also encoded by other DNA sequences in this sample. The chain combines TRBV5-1 with TRBJ1-1; D unresolved. V was cut by 0 bases and J by 5 bases, with 11 bases left in between. Germline V gene sequence: CDR1 SGHRS, CDR2 YFSETQ. There are 14 residues in the CDR3. CDR3 protein: CASSLDGSGTEAFF. The DNA for the CDR3 is TGCGCCAGCAGCTTGGACGGGTCGGGGACTGAAGCTTTCTTT.

The gene calls are TRBV7-6 and TRBJ2-3, with 8 bases that match TRBD2. CDR3 length: 16 residues. The V gene's germline CDR1 is SGHVS and CDR2 FNYEAQ. With 5 bases clipped from V and 6 bases from J, the junction kept 13 bases outside the gene matches. The CDR3: CASSGPGTRGRDTQYF. The CDR3 nucleotides read TGTGCCAGCAGCGGTCCCGGGACTAGGGGGAGGGATACGCAGTATTTT.

The V call is TRBV18, the J call TRBJ1-6; 7 nucleotides line up with TRBD1. The trim removed 2 bases at V and 9 bases at J, leaving 4 bases unmatched. Germline V CDR1 and CDR2: KGHSH, LQKENI. CDR3 size: 14 residues. The CDR3 DNA sequence: TGTGCCAGCTCACCAGAACAGGGGACTTCACCCCTCCACTTT. Translating gives CASSPEQGTSPLHF.

The rearrangement joins TRBV3-1 (or the pseudogene TRBV3-2) to TRBJ2-3; 10 bases are a match to TRBD2. In germline, CDR1 is LGHDT, CDR2 YNNKEL (reference sequence). This CDR3 has 17 amino acids. J lost 5 bases, V lost 0 bases, and 8 bases had no gene match. The CDR3 sequence: CASSQDGLAGARDTQYF. DNA for the CDR3: TGTGCCAGCAGCCAAGATGGGCTAGCGGGGGCGAGAGATACGCAGTATTTT.

The chain recombines TRBV4-1 with TRBJ1-4, with a tentative D call TRBD1 (5 bases). The CDR3 spans 14 residues. Germline loops: CDR1 MGHRA, CDR2 YSYEKL. V shed 2 bases and J shed 8 bases, with 12 bases lying between them. For the CDR3, the DNA is TGCGCCAGCAGCCAACACGGGACTGGGGAAAAACTGTTTTTT. Translation: CASSQHGTGEKLFF.

The table lists this clone with a count of one. CDR3 nucleotides: TGTGCCAGCAGTTTGGGCGGTGGACGCGAGCAGTACTTC. This codes for CASSLGGGREQYF. V gene TRBV12-3 or TRBV12-4 combines with J gene TRBJ2-7; no clear D. The V and J ends lost 3 bases and 6 bases respectively, with 12 bases between them. The CDR3 consists of 13 residues.

V gene TRBV6-5 combines with J gene TRBJ2-1; TRBD1 aligns across 7 bases. V lost 2 bases, J lost 6 bases, and 7 bases stayed unmatched. The germline gives CDR1 MNHEY, CDR2 SVGAGI. The CDR3 extends over 15 amino acids. CDR3 loop: CASSYDRAPINEQFF. The DNA of the CDR3 is TGTGCCAGCAGTTACGACAGGGCACCCATCAATGAGCAGTTCTTC.

This chain uses TRBV5-6 with TRBJ1-1; perhaps TRBD1 as D (6 bases). Germline CDR1 and CDR2: SGHDT and YYEEEE. Trimming left V 4 bases short and J 0 bases short, with 7 bases between. This CDR3 has 13 residues. The DNA for the CDR3 is TGTGCCAGCAGCCGGGACATGAACACTGAAGCTTTCTTT. Protein product: CASSRDMNTEAFF.